One sample yielded the 9 T cell receptor beta chains listed below, sequenced in a study of blood T cell repertoires in COVID-19. Clones were read by immunoSEQ multiplex PCR, and TCRdb kept only the in-frame ones, dropping some. The sample shows 200,000 to 250,000 clones, under 85% of them seen only once. Source material: PBMCs or T cells enriched from blood (not recorded which). Receptors were obtained from a man aged 55 to 70 who had recovered from COVID-19.

V gene TRBV6-5 combines with J gene TRBJ2-7; the match to TRBD1 covers 10 bases. Per germline, CDR1 MNHEY and CDR2 SVGAGI. The CDR3 spans 16 residues. Germline trimming cut 4 bases from V and 4 bases from J; bases unmatched to any gene: 10. This CDR3 reads CASSSTGTGVSYEQYF. The DNA for the CDR3 is TGTGCCAGCAGTTCCACCGGGACAGGGGTTTCGTACGAGCAGTACTTC.

This chain links TRBV15 with TRBJ2-7; 7 bases are shared with TRBD2. Germline V lookup: CDR1 LNHNV, CDR2 YYDKDF (reference sequence). The ends lost 0 bases at V and 6 bases at J; junction bases unmatched: 14. This CDR3 is built from 17 residues. CDR3 nucleotides: TGTGCCACCAGCAGAGATTACGGGGGGTTAACCTTGGGCGAGCAGTACTTC. Translated: CATSRDYGGLTLGEQYF.

The chain uses TRBV5-8 and TRBJ1-1; D gene uncertain. Trimming left V 2 bases short and J 1 base short, with 9 bases between. Germline-derived CDR1 and CDR2 are SGHTS and YDEGEE. The CDR3 loop spans 14 amino acids. The CDR3 DNA reads TGTGCCAGCAGCTTAACTAATAGGAACACTGAAGCTTTCTTT. Translating gives CASSLTNRNTEAFF.

With regard to this clone: One end of the junction varies from germline; a read error may be responsible. The rearrangement joins TRBV7-7 to TRBJ2-5, with a possible D match to TRBD1 (7 bases). The CDR3 length is 16 residues. The germline V gene encodes CDR1 SSHAT and CDR2 FNYEAQ (reference sequence). For the CDR3, the DNA is TGTGCTAGCAGCTCAACAGGGGCCACGGGGGTGGAGACCCAGTACTTC. It specifies CASSSTGATGVETQYF.

The rearrangement links TRBV5-1 to TRBJ1-2; TRBD1 matches 7 bases. The CDR3 loop spans 14 amino acids. Trimming removed 4 bases from V and 0 bases from J; junction bases left unmatched: 3. Germline assignment: CDR1 SGHRS and CDR2 YFSETQ. CDR3 DNA: TGCGCCAGCAGCCAAGGGACAGCTAACTATGGCTACACCTTC. Translating gives CASSQGTANYGYTF.

In this sample, this clone turned up once. The chain has TRBV18 and TRBJ2-1; D remains unclear. CDR1 and CDR2 from the germline V gene are KGHSH and LQKENI. The CDR3 contains 12 residues. Trimming left V 3 bases short and J 9 bases short, with 9 bases between. CDR3 sequence reads: CASSPLRGEQFF. In nucleotides, the CDR3 is TGTGCCAGCTCACCGTTGCGAGGTGAGCAGTTCTTC.

Only a few counts were recorded for this clone. The chain employs TRBV4-2 and TRBJ2-1; TRBD2 aligns across 12 bases. V trimming: 1 base; J trimming: 8 bases; junction bases outside the gene matches: 9. CDR1 and CDR2 (germline): LGHNA, YNFKEQ. The CDR3 is 17 amino acids. This chain's CDR3 is CASSQAGLAGLGDEQFF. Here the CDR3 DNA reads TGTGCCAGCAGCCAAGCAGGACTAGCGGGGCTCGGGGATGAGCAGTTCTTC.

The chain recombines TRBV10-3 with TRBJ2-5; 10 bases are shared with TRBD2. CDR1 and CDR2 (germline): ENHRY, SYGVKD. The length of the CDR3 is 17 residues. J was trimmed by 1 base and V by 0 bases; bases with no gene match: 5. The CDR3 nucleotides are TGTGCCATCAGTGAGTCGATAAGCGGGGGGGGCCAAGAGACCCAGTACTTC. Protein product: CAISESISGGGQETQYF.

The CDR3 DNA follows: TGTGCCAGCAGCTTACGGGAGTTGACTGAAGCTTTCTTT. This sequence encodes CASSLRELTEAFF. V is TRBV7-8 and J is TRBJ1-1, with D unresolved. V shed 2 bases and J shed 5 bases, with 9 bases lying between them. Per germline, CDR1 SGHVS and CDR2 FQNEAQ. This CDR3 spans 13 amino acids.